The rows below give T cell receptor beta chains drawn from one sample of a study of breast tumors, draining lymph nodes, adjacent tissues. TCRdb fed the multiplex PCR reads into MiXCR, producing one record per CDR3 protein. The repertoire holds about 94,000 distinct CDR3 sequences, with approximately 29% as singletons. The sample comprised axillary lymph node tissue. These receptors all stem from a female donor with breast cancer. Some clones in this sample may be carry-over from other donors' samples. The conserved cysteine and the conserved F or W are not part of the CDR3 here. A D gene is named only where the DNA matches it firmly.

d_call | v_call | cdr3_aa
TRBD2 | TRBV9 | ASGGTSGKGQF
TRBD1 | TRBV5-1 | ARGGTGNYGYT
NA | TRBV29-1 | SAQGVGTGELF
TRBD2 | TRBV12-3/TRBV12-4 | ACRLAGGPGEQF
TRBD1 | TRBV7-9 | ASSLGTGNRGQEPQH
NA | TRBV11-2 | ASSLDVAFYEQY
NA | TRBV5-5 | ASSLGPDIRSEKLF
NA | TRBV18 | ASSPRRTANTGELF
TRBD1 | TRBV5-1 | ASRGQATLNEQF
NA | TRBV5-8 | ASSLGQHDTDTQY
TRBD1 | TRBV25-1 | ASQGAPGTDTQY
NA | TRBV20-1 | SASGSQETQY
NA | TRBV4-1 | ASSHPISAEAF
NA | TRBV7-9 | ASSLGVGVEQY
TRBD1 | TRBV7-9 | ASSLVGPGDRAYEQY
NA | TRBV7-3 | ASSPPGLAVTGELS